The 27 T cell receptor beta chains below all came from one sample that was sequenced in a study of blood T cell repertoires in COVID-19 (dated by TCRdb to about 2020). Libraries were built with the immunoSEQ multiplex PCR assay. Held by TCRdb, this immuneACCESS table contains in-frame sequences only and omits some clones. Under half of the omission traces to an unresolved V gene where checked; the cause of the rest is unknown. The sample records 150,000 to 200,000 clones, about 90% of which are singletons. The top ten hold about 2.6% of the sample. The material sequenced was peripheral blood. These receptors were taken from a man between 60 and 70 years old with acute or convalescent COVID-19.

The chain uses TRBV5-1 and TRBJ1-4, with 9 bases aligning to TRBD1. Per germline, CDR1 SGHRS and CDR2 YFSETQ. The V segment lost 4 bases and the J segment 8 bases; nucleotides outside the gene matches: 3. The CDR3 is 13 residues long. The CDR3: CASSNGQGEKLFF. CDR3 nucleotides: TGCGCCAGCAGCAACGGACAGGGGGAAAAACTGTTTTTT.

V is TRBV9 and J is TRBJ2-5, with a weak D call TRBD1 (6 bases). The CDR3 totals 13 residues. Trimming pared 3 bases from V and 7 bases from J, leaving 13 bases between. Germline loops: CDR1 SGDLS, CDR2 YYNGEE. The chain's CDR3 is CASSEQGMGTQYF. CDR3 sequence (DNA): TGTGCCAGCAGCGAACAGGGAATGGGGACCCAGTACTTC.

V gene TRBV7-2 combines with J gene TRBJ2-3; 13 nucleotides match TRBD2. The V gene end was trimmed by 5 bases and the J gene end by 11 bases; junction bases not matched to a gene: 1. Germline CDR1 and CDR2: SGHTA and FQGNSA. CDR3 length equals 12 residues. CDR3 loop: CASSRTSGGQYF. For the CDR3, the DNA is TGTGCCAGCAGCCGGACTAGCGGGGGGCAGTATTTT.

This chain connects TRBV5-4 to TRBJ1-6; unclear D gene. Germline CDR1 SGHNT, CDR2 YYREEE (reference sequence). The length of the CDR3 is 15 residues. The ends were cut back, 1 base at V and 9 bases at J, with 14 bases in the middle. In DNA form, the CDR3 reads TGTGCCAGCAGCTTGCTGGAGGCCTCGGGTTCACCCCTCCACTTT. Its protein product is CASSLLEASGSPLHF. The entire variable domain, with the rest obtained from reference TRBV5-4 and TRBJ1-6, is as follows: ETGVTQSPTHLIKTRGQQVTLRCSSQSGHNTVSWYQQALGQGPQFIFQYYREEENGRGNFPPRFSGLQFPNYSSELNVNALELDDSALYLCASSLLEASGSPLHFGNGTRLTVT.

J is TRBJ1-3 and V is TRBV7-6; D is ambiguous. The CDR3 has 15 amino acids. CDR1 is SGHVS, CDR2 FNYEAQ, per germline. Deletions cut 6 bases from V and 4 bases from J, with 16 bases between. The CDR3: CASSPVWAKGNTIYF. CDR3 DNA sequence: TGTGCCAGCAGTCCGGTCTGGGCGAAAGGAAACACCATATATTTT.

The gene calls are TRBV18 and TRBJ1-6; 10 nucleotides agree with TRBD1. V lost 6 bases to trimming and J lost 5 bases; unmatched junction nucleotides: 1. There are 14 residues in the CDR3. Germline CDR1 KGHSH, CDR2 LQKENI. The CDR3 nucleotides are TGTGCCAGCTCGGGGACAGGGGATAATTCACCCCTCCACTTT. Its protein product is CASSGTGDNSPLHF.

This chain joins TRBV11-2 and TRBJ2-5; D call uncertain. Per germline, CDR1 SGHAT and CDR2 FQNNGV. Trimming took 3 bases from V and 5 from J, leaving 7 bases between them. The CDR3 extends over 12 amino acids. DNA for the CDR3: TGTGCCAGCAGCTTCGACGGGGAGACCCAGTACTTC. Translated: CASSFDGETQYF.

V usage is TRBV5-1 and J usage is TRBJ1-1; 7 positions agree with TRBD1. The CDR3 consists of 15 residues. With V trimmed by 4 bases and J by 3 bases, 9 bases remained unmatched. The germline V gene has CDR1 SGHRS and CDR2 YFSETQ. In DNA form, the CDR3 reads TGCGCCAGCAGCCCCGACAGGGTTCAGGACACTGAAGCTTTCTTT. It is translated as CASSPDRVQDTEAFF. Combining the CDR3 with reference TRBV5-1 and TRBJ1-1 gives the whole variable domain KAGVTQTPRYLIKTRGQQVTLSCSPISGHRSVSWYQQTPGQGLQFLFEYFSETQRNKGNFPGRFSGRQFSNSRSEMNVSTLELGDSALYLCASSPDRVQDTEAFFGQGTRLTVV.

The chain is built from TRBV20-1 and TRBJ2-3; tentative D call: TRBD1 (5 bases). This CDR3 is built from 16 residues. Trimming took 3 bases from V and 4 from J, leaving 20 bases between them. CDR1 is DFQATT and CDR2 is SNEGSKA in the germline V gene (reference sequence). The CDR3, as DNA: TGCAGTGCTAGTCCATTCCTTGATAAAGGGGCAGATACGCAGTATTTT. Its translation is CSASPFLDKGADTQYF.

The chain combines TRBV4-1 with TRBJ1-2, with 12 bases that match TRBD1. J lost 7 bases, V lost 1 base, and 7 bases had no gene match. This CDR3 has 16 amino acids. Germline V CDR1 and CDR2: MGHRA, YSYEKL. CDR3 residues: CASSQGGTGGVRGYTF. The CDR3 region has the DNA TGCGCCAGCAGCCAAGGGGGGACAGGGGGCGTTCGTGGCTACACCTTC.

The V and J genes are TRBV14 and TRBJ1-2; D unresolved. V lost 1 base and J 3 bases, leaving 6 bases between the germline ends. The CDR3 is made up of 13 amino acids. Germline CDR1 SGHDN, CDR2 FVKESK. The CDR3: CASSQGAHYGYTF. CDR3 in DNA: TGTGCCAGCAGCCAAGGAGCGCACTATGGCTACACCTTC.

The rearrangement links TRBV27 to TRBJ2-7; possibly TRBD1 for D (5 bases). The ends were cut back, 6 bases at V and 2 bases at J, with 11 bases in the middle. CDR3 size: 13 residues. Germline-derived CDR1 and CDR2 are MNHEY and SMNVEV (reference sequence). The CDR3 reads CASSWTPTYEQYF. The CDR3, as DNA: TGTGCCAGCAGCTGGACACCCACCTACGAGCAGTACTTC.

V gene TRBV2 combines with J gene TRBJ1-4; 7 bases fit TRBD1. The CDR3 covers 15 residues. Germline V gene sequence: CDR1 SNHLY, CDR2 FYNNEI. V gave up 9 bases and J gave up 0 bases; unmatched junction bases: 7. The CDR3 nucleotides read TGTGCCAGTGACCGACAGGGAGCAACTAATGAAAAACTGTTTTTT. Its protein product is CASDRQGATNEKLFF.

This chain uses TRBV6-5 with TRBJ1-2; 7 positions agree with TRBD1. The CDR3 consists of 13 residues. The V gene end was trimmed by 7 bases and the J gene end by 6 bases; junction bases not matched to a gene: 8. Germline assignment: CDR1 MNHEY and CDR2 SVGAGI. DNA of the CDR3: TGTGCCAGCACCCCGACAGGGTTAGATGGCTACACCTTC. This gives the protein CASTPTGLDGYTF.

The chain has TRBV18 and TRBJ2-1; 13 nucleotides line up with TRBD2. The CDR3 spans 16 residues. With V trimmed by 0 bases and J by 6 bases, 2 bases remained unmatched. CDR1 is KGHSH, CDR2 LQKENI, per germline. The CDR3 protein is CASSPPGLAGFNEQFF. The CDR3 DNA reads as TGTGCCAGCTCACCACCGGGACTAGCGGGGTTCAATGAGCAGTTCTTC.

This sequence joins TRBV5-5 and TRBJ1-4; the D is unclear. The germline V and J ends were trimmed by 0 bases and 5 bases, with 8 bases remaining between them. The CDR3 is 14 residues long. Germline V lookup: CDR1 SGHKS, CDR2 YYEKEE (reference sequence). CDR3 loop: CASSLAGGNEKLFF. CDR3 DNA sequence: TGTGCCAGCAGCTTGGCTGGCGGAAATGAAAAACTGTTTTTT.

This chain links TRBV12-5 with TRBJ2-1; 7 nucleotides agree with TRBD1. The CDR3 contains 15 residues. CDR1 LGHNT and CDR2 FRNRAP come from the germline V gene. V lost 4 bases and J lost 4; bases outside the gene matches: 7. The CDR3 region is CASGSGQSLYNEQFF. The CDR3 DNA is TGTGCTAGTGGTTCGGGACAGAGCTTGTACAATGAGCAGTTCTTC.

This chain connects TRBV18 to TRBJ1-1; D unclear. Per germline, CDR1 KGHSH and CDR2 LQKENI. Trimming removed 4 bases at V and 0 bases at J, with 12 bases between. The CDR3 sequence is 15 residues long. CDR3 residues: CASSRSSAMNTEAFF. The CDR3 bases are TGTGCCAGCTCACGCTCGAGCGCGATGAACACTGAAGCTTTCTTT.

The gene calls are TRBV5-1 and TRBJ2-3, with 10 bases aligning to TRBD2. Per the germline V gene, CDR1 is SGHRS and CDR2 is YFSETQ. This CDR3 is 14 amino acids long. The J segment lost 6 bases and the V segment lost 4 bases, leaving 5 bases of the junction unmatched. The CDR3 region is CASSRAGGLDTQYF. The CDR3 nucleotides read TGCGCCAGCAGCAGAGCGGGGGGGCTCGATACGCAGTATTTT.

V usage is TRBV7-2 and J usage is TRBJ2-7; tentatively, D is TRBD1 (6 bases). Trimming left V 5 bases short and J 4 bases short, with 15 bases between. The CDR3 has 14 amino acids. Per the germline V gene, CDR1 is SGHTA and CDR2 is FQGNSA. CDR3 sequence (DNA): TGTGCCAGCAGCCCTAGCACAGGGTGGTACGAGCAGTACTTC. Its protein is CASSPSTGWYEQYF.

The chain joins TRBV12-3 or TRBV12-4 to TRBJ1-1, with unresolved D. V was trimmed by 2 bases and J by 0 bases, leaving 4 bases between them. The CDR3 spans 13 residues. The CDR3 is CASSLRVNTEAFF. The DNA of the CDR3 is TGTGCCAGCAGTTTACGGGTGAACACTGAAGCTTTCTTT.

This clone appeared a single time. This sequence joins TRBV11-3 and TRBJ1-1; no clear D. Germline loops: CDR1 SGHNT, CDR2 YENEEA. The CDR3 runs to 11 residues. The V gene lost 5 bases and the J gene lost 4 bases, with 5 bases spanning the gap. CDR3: CASSSGTEAFF. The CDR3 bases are TGTGCCAGCAGCAGCGGCACTGAAGCTTTCTTT.

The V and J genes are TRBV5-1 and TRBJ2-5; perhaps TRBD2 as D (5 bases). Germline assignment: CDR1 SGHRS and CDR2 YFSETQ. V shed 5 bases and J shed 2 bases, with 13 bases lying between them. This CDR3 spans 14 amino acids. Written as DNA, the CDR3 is TGCGCCAGCAGATCGGCCGGCGGGCAAGAGACCCAGTACTTC. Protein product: CASRSAGGQETQYF. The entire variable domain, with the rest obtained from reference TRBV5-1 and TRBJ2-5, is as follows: KAGVTQTPRYLIKTRGQQVTLSCSPISGHRSVSWYQQTPGQGLQFLFEYFSETQRNKGNFPGRFSGRQFSNSRSEMNVSTLELGDSALYLCASRSAGGQETQYFGPGTRLLVL.

CDR3 nucleotides: TGCGCCAGCAGCTTGGCGGACAGGAGCACAGATACGCAGTATTTT. It specifies CASSLADRSTDTQYF. The chain recombines TRBV5-1 with TRBJ2-3; 7 bases are a match to TRBD1. V trimming: 0 bases; J trimming: 0 bases; junction bases outside the gene matches: 1. This CDR3 spans 15 amino acids. Per germline, CDR1 SGHRS and CDR2 YFSETQ.

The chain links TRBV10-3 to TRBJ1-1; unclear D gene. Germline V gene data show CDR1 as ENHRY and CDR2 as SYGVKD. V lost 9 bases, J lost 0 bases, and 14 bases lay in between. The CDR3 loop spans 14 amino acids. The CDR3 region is CAIRRETMNTEAFF. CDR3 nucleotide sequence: TGTGCCATAAGAAGGGAGACCATGAACACTGAAGCTTTCTTT.

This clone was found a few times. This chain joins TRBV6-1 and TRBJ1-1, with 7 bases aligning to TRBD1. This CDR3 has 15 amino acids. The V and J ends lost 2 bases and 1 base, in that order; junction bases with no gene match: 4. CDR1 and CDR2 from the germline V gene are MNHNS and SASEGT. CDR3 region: CASSESRTGNTEAFF. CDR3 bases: TGTGCCAGCAGTGAATCTAGGACAGGGAACACTGAAGCTTTCTTT.

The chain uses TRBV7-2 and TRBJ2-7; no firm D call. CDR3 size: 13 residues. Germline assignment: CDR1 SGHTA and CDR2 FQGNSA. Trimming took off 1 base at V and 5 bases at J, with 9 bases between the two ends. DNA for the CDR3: TGTGCCAGCAGCTTAGTTGGTGGGCACGAGCAGTACTTC. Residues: CASSLVGGHEQYF.